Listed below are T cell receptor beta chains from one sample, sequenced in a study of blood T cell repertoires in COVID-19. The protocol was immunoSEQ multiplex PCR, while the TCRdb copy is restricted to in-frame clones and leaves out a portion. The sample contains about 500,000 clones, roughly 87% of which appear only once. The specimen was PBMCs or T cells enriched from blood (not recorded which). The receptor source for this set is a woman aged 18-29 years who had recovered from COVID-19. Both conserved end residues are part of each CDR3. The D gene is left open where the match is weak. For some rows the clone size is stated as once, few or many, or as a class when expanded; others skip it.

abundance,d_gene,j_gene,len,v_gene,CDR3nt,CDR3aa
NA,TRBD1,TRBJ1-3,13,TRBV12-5,TGTGCTAGTGGTGAGGGACAGGTCCACACCATATATTTT,CASGEGQVHTIYF
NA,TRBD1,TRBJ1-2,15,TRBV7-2,TGTGCCAGCAGCCAGGGACAGGCTGGTCACTATGGCTACACCTTC,CASSQGQAGHYGYTF
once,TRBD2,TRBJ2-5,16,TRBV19,TGTGCCAGTAGTATCGACAGCGGGGGGGCCGATGAGACCCAGTACTTC,CASSIDSGGADETQYF
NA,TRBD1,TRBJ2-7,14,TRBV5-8,TGTGCCAGCAGCCTCGGGACAGCTCCCTACGAGCAGTACTTC,CASSLGTAPYEQYF
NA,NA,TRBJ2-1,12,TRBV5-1,TGCGCCAGCAGCTTCGGTCGAGTTGAGCAGTTCTTC,CASSFGRVEQFF
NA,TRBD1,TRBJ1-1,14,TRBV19,TGTGCCAGTAGTATAATGGGACAGGGGGCGCAAGCTTTCTTT,CASSIMGQGAQAFF
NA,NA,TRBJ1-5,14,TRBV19,TGTGCCAGTAGGCAACAGGGTTCAGGGCAGCCCCAGCATTTT,CASRQQGSGQPQHF
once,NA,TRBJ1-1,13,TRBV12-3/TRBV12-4,TGTGCCAGCAGTCGCCGAGTGAACACTGAAGCTTTCTTT,CASSRRVNTEAFF
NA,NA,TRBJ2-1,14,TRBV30,TGTGCCTGGAGCTCAATGGGGGGTAGGAATGAGCAGTTCTTC,CAWSSMGGRNEQFF
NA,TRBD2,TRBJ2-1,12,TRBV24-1,TGTGCCACCAGCGGGACTAGCGATGAGCAGTTCTTC,CATSGTSDEQFF
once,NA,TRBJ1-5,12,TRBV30,TGTGCCTGGAGTGGGGGGGATCAGCCCCAGCATTTT,CAWSGGDQPQHF
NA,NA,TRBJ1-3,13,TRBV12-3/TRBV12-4,TGTGCCAGCAGTTCTGACAGGCTGAACACCATATATTTT,CASSSDRLNTIYF
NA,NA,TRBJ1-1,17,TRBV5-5,TGTGCCAGCAGCTCCCCCGAGGGGGGGGCCGGGGACACTGAAGCTTTCTTT,CASSSPEGGAGDTEAFF
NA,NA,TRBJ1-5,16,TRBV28,TGTGCCAGCAGCCCTCGGGTCTGGGGGGTGGATCAGCCCCAGCATTTT,CASSPRVWGVDQPQHF
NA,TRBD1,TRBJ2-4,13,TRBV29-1,TGCAGGGGGACAGGGGTGGTCAAAAACATTCAGTACTTC,CRGTGVVKNIQYF
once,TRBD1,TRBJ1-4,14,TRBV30,TGTGCCTGGAGTCCCCGACAGGGTCAGGAAAAACTGTTTTTT,CAWSPRQGQEKLFF
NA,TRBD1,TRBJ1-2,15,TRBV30,TGTGCCTCCCTAAAGAGGGGACAGCAGATCTATGGCTACACCTTC,CASLKRGQQIYGYTF
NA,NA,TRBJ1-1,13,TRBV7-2,TGTGCCAGCAGCTTAGTTCTGGCACAGGAAGCTTTCTTT,CASSLVLAQEAFF
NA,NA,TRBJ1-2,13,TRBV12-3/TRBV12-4,TGTGCCAGCACCTCCAGGACCGGGGATGGCTACACCTTC,CASTSRTGDGYTF
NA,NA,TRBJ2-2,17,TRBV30,TGTGCCTGGACCATACCCGGGCAGGGAGGGAACACCGGGGAGCTGTTTTTT,CAWTIPGQGGNTGELFF
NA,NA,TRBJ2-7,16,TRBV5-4,TGTGCCAGCAGCTTGGAGCCCGCCCACGCGTTACGCGAGCAGTACTTC,CASSLEPAHALREQYF
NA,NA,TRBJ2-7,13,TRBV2,TGTGCCAGCAGTGAAATCCGGGACTACGAGCAGTACTTC,CASSEIRDYEQYF
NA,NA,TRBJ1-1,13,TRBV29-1,TGCAGCGGCAATCGCGGGGGGGACACTGAAGCTTTCTTT,CSGNRGGDTEAFF
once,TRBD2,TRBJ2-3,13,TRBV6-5,TGTGCCAGCATACCGGCGGGGGTGAATACGCAGTATTTT,CASIPAGVNTQYF
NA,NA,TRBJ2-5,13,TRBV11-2,TGTGCCAGCAGTATGGAGAAGCAAGAGACCCAGTACTTC,CASSMEKQETQYF
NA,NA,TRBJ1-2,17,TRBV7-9,TGTGCCAGCAGCTTAGCGGGAGCCCCGGGGGAAGCCTATGGCTACACCTTC,CASSLAGAPGEAYGYTF
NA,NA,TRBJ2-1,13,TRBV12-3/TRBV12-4,TGTGCCAGCAGTTCAGGGACCTACAATGAGCAGTTCTTC,CASSSGTYNEQFF
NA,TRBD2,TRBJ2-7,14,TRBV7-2,TGTGCCAGCAGCCACGCGGGGGGCTCGTACGAGCAGTACTTC,CASSHAGGSYEQYF
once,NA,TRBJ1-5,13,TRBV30,TGTGCCTGGAGAGGCAAAGGGACATCGCCCCAGCATTTT,CAWRGKGTSPQHF
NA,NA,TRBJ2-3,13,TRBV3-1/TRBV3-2,TGTGCCAGCAGCCAAGATCGGGTAGATACGCAGTATTTT,CASSQDRVDTQYF
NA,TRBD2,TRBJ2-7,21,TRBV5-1,TGCGCCAGCAGCGACAGAACACCCGGAAGACTAGCGGGGGGGCGTTCATACGAGCAGTACTTC,CASSDRTPGRLAGGRSYEQYF
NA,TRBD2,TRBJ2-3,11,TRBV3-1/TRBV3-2,TGTGCCAGCCTAGGGACTAGCGGCCCGTATTTT,CASLGTSGPYF
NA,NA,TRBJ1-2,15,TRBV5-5,TGTGCCAGCAGCCAAACTTGGGGGCTTGAGTATGGCTACACCTTC,CASSQTWGLEYGYTF
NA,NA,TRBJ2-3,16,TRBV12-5,TGTGCTAGTGGTTCAGGGGACACCCCCCTCACAGATACGCAGTATTTT,CASGSGDTPLTDTQYF
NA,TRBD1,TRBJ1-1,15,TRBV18,TGTGCCAGCTCACCACGGACAGGGGGAAACACTGAAGCTTTCTTT,CASSPRTGGNTEAFF
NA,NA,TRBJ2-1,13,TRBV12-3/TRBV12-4,TGTGCCAGCAGTTCCTTACTAGGAGGTGAGCAGTTCTTC,CASSSLLGGEQFF
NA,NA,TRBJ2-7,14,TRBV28,TGTGCCAGCAGTTTTGAAGACGCGGGTTACGAGCAGTACTTC,CASSFEDAGYEQYF
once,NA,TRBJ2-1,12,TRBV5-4,TGTGCCAGCAGCTTGGCGTACAATGAGCAGTTCTTC,CASSLAYNEQFF
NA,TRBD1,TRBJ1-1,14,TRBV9,TGTGCCAGCAGCCTTGGACAGGGGAGCACTGAAGCTTTCTTT,CASSLGQGSTEAFF
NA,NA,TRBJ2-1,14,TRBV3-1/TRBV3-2,TGTGCCAGCAGCCAAGGGAGGGGGCACCATGAGCAGTTCTTC,CASSQGRGHHEQFF